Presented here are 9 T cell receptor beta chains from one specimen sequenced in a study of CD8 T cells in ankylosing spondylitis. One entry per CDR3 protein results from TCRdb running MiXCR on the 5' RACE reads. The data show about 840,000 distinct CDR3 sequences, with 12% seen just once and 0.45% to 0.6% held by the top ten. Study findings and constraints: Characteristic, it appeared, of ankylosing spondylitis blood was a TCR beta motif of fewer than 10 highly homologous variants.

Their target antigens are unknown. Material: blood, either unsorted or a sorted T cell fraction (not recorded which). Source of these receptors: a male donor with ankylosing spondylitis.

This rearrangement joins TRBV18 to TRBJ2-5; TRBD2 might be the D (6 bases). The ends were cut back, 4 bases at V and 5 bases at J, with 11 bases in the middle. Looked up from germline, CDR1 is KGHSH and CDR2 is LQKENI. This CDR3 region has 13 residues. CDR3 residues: CASSRPGRETQYF. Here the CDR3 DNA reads TGTGCCAGCTCACGCCCGGGGAGGGAGACCCAGTACTTC.

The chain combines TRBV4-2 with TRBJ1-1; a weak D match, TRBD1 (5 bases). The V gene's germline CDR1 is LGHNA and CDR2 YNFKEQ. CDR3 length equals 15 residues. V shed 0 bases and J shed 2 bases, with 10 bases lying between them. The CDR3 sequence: CASSQEAGPNTEAFF. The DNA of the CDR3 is TGTGCCAGCAGCCAAGAAGCGGGGCCTAACACTGAAGCTTTCTTT.

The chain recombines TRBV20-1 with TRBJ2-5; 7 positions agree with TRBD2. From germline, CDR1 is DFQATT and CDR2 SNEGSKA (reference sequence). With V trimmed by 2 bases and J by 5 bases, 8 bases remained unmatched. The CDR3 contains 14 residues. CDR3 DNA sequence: TGCAGTGCTAGACAAAGGGACGGGGGGGAGACCCAGTACTTC. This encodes CSARQRDGGETQYF.

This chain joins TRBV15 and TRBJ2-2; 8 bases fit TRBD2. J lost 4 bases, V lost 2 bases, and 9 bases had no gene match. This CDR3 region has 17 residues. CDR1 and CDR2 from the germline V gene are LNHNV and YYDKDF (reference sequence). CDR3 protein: CATSRLGPGGTTGELFF. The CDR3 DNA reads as TGTGCCACCAGCAGACTCGGACCGGGAGGGACCACCGGGGAGCTGTTTTTT.

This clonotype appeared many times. The DNA for the CDR3 is TGTGCCAGCAGCCAAGACTCGGGATACTCCTACGAGCAGTACTTC. Translation gives CASSQDSGYSYEQYF. This chain uses TRBV4-2 with TRBJ2-7; TRBD2 is a possible D gene (5 bases). V was trimmed by 0 bases and J by 0 bases, leaving 9 bases between them. Germline-derived CDR1 and CDR2 are LGHNA and YNFKEQ. This CDR3 comprises 15 residues.

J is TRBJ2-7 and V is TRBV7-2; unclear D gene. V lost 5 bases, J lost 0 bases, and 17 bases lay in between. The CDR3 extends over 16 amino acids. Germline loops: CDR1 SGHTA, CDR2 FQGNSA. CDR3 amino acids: CASSPRTDWSSYEQYF. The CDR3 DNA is TGTGCCAGCAGCCCCCGGACGGATTGGAGCTCCTACGAGCAGTACTTC.

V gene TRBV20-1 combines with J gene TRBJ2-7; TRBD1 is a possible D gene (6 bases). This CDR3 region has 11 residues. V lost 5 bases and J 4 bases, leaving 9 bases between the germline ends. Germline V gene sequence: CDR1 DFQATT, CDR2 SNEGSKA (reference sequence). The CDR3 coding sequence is TGCAGTGCTGTTACAGGGTACGAGCAGTACTTC. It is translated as CSAVTGYEQYF.

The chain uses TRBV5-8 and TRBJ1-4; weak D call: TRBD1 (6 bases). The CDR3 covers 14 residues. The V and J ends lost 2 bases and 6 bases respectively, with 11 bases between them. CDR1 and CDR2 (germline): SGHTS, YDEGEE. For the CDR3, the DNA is TGTGCCAGCAGCTTAGGGGGGATCTATGAAAAACTGTTTTTT. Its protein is CASSLGGIYEKLFF.

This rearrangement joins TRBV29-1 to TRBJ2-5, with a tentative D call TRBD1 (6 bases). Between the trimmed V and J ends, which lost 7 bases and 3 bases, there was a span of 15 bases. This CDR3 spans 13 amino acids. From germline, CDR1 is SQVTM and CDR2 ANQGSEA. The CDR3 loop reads CSAGQTVKETQYF. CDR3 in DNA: TGCAGCGCCGGACAGACGGTGAAAGAGACCCAGTACTTC.